This TCR beta chain is drawn from a study of T cells in narcolepsy. Study results and caveats: In some patient and control memory CD4+ samples, autoreactive clones were absent. HCRT-specific and TRIB2-specific autoreactive clonotypes appeared among same-patient CSF and blood CD4+ clonotypes. Reportedly, autoreactive clonotypes were serially detected in patients' blood but not controls'.

This clone was counted a single time. What it recognizes is unknown. The CDR3 covers 16 residues. The germline V gene has CDR1 SEHNR and CDR2 FQNEAQ (reference sequence). V was trimmed by 7 bases and J by 1 base, leaving 19 bases between them. Sequencing was performed with immunoSEQ multiplex PCR; in TCRdb, only in-frame clones are kept and a portion is missing. The sample shows tens of thousands of clones, 88% of them seen only once. The clonotype originates from a human donor with narcolepsy. The rearrangement uses TRBV7-9 and TRBJ1-1; possible D gene TRBD1, 5 bases. What was sequenced was CD45RA- memory CD4+ T cells from PBMCs. The DNA of the CDR3 is TGTGCCAGCATCAAAAGCTATGGGGCGAGGAACACTGAAGCTTTCTTT. Residues: CASIKSYGARNTEAFF.